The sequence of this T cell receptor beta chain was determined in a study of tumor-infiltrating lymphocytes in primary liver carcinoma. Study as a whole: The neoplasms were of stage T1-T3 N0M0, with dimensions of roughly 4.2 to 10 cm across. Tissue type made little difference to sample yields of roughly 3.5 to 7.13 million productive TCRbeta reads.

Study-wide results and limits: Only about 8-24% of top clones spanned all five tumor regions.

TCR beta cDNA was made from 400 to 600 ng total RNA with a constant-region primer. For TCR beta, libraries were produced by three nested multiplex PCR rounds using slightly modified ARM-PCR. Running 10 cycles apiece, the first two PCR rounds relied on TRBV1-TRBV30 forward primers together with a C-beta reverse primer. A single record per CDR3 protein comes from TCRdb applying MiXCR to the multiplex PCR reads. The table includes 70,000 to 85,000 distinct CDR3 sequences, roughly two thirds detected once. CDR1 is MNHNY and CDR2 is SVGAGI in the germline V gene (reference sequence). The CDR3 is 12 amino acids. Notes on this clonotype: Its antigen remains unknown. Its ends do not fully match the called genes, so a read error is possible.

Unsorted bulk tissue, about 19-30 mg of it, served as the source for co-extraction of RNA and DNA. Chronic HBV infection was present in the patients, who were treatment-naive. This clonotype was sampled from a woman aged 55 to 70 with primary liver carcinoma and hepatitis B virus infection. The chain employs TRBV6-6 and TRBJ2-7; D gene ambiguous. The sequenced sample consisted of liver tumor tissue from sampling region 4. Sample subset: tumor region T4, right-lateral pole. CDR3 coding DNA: TGTGCAAGCACTTCAGTCTCCTACGAGCAGTACTTC. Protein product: CASTSVSYEQYF.